A single sample is the source of the 22 T cell receptor beta chains below, sequenced in a study of CD8 T cells in Susac syndrome. RNA amounts of about 0.5 to 1 ug underwent reverse transcription with random hexamers. Each CDR3 protein is one row after TCRdb ran MiXCR on the immunoSEQ multiplex PCR reads. The table shows roughly 130,000 distinct CDR3 sequences, with roughly 96% occurring only once. The source material was CD4+ T cells from PBMCs. The origin of the receptors is a human donor in good health.

V usage is TRBV5-1 and J usage is TRBJ2-1, with a tentative D call TRBD1 (6 bases). V was pared by 0 bases and J by 0 bases, with 10 bases between. The CDR3 length is 16 residues. Germline V gene lookup returns CDR1 SGHRS and CDR2 YFSETQ. The CDR3 sequence: CASSLEQGLSYNEQFF. CDR3 bases: TGCGCCAGCAGCTTGGAACAGGGCCTCTCCTACAATGAGCAGTTCTTC.

Concerning this clonotype: The CDR3 does not end in the conserved phenylalanine or tryptophan, so this is likely a read error. V usage is TRBV29-1 and J usage is TRBJ2-7; D unresolved. The CDR3 covers 15 residues. The germline V gene has CDR1 SQVTM and CDR2 ANQGSEA. V lost 0 bases and J lost 6, with 18 bases in between. CDR3 nucleotide sequence: TGCAGCGTTGAAGACCCTCGCCGGGCTGAAGGCGAGCAGTACCTC. Its translation: CSVEDPRRAEGEQYL.

This rearrangement joins TRBV29-1 to TRBJ1-3, with 9 bases lining up with TRBD1. V shed 7 bases and J 6 bases; nucleotides not matched to a gene: 4. The germline V gene has CDR1 SQVTM and CDR2 ANQGSEA. The CDR3 length is 12 residues. The CDR3 spells CSATGGENTIYF. CDR3 DNA sequence: TGCAGCGCCACAGGGGGCGAAAACACCATATATTTT.

The chain links TRBV18 to TRBJ2-3; D remains unclear. The CDR3 contains 11 residues. The V gene lost 6 bases and the J gene lost 6 bases, with 7 bases spanning the gap. Germline CDR1 reads KGHSH; CDR2 reads LQKENI. This CDR3 is CASSLRDTQYF. CDR3 nucleotide sequence: TGTGCCAGCTCCCTCAGGGATACGCAGTATTTT.

This chain uses TRBV12-3 or TRBV12-4 with TRBJ1-2, with D perhaps matching TRBD1 (6 bases). The CDR3 is 14 amino acids. The V end was cut by 3 bases, the J end by 3 bases, with 11 bases between. CDR3 sequence: CASSFPGVHYGYTF. As DNA, the CDR3 is TGTGCCAGCAGTTTTCCAGGGGTGCACTATGGCTACACCTTC.

Here the CDR3 DNA reads TGTGCCAGCAGCCCCTCAAAACAGGGGGGAGCCTACGAGCAGTACTTC. Translating it yields CASSPSKQGGAYEQYF. The chain uses TRBV5-4 and TRBJ2-7; TRBD1 matches 8 bases. V trimming: 4 bases; J trimming: 2 bases; junction bases outside the gene matches: 11. In germline, CDR1 is SGHNT, CDR2 YYREEE (reference sequence). The CDR3 totals 16 residues.

This sequence joins TRBV12-3 or TRBV12-4 and TRBJ2-3, with TRBD1 identical over 7 bases. The CDR3 is 15 residues long. Trimming took 5 bases from V and 5 from J; bases not matched to a gene: 10. CDR3 DNA: TGTGCCAGCAGTCCCAGACAGGGTTCGGGAGATACGCAGTATTTT. Amino acids: CASSPRQGSGDTQYF.

Remarks on this clonotype: It is likely a read error, because the conserved phenylalanine at the end of the CDR3 is missing. The DNA is left out, because the CDR3 cannot be placed on it with certainty; the CDR3 is given as TCRdb lists it. The V call is TRBV3-1, the J call TRBJ1-1; the table gives TRBD1 as D, unverified against the DNA. CDR1 LGHDT and CDR2 YNNKEL come from the germline V gene (reference sequence). Ends included, the CDR3 has 12 residues. The CDR3 is CASSSRTGHLGV.

This clonotype is a singleton in its sample. The chain joins TRBV30 to TRBJ2-4; 7 bases fit TRBD2. Losses at the gene ends were 1 base for V and 4 bases for J; bases not matched to a gene: 7. Germline V gene lookup returns CDR1 GTSNPN and CDR2 SVGIG (reference sequence). The CDR3 is made up of 15 amino acids. CDR3 protein: CAWSGGSLSKNIQYF. The CDR3 nucleotides are TGTGCCTGGAGTGGCGGGAGTTTATCTAAAAACATTCAGTACTTC.

The rearrangement joins TRBV25-1 to TRBJ2-7; 11 nucleotides align to TRBD1. This CDR3 comprises 13 residues. The germline V gene encodes CDR1 MGHDK and CDR2 SYGVNS. The ends lost 6 bases at V and 6 bases at J; junction bases unmatched: 4. The DNA of the CDR3 is TGTGCCAGCAGAAGGACAGGGGGCGCCGAGCAGTACTTC. Its protein is CASRRTGGAEQYF.

The chain uses TRBV24-1 and TRBJ2-1; 9 bases agree with TRBD1. J lost 6 bases, V lost 3 bases, and 5 bases had no gene match. This CDR3 spans 15 amino acids. Germline V lookup: CDR1 KGHDR, CDR2 SFDVKD. CDR3 in DNA: TGTGCCACCAGTGATCGGACAGGGGCCGGCAATGAGCAGTTCTTC. Its translation: CATSDRTGAGNEQFF.

The chain is built from TRBV20-1 and TRBJ2-7, with no clear D. Germline CDR1 reads DFQATT; CDR2 reads SNEGSKA (reference sequence). This CDR3 has 12 residues. CDR3 in amino acids: CSWQTSSYEQYF. DNA for the CDR3: TGCAGCTGGCAAACAAGCTCCTACGAGCAGTACTTC.

The chain uses TRBV7-9 and TRBJ2-5, with 13 bases lining up with TRBD2. With 5 bases clipped from V and 2 bases from J, the junction kept 11 bases outside the gene matches. In germline, CDR1 is SEHNR, CDR2 FQNEAQ (reference sequence). CDR3 length equals 18 residues. For the CDR3, the DNA is TGTGCCAGCAGCCTCGGACTAGCGGGAGTATCAGGGCAAGAGACCCAGTACTTC. It translates to CASSLGLAGVSGQETQYF. The complete variable domain, with remaining parts taken from reference TRBV7-9 and TRBJ2-5, reads DTGVSQNPRHKITKRGQNVTFRCDPISEHNRLYWYRQTLGQGPEFLTYFQNEAQLEKSRLLSDRFSAERPKGSFSTLEIQRTEQGDSAMYLCASSLGLAGVSGQETQYFGPGTRLLVL.

This chain links TRBV29-1 with TRBJ2-7, with a possible D match to TRBD2 (7 bases). This CDR3 spans 12 amino acids. The ends were cut back, 3 bases at V and 6 bases at J, with 12 bases in the middle. CDR1 is SQVTM, CDR2 ANQGSEA, per germline. CDR3 sequence reads: CSVDDRGGEQYF. The DNA of the CDR3 is TGCAGCGTTGATGATAGGGGGGGCGAGCAGTACTTC.

This rearrangement joins TRBV28 to TRBJ1-2, with D perhaps TRBD1 (6 bases). Germline CDR1 reads MDHEN; CDR2 reads SYDVKM. CDR3 length: 14 residues. The V and J ends lost 5 bases and 10 bases respectively, with 20 bases between them. CDR3: CASSPSSGGRAYTF. The CDR3 DNA is TGTGCCAGCAGTCCTTCGTCGGGGGGCCGGGCCTACACCTTC.

The chain carries TRBV7-2 and TRBJ2-1; tentative D call: TRBD2 (6 bases). Germline V gene sequence: CDR1 SGHTA, CDR2 FQGNSA. This CDR3 is built from 15 residues. The ends were cut back, 4 bases at V and 4 bases at J, with 14 bases in the middle. The CDR3 loop is CASSYTRDSYNEQFF. The CDR3 coding sequence is TGTGCCAGCAGCTATACCCGGGACTCTTACAATGAGCAGTTCTTC.

A single count supports this clonotype. The chain uses TRBV6-6 and TRBJ2-7; TRBD1 or TRBD2 may be the D gene (5 bases each). The CDR3 loop spans 14 amino acids. The germline CDR1 and CDR2 sequences are MNHNY and SVGAGI (reference sequence). Trimming removed 10 bases at V and 9 bases at J, with 25 bases between. The CDR3 DNA reads TGTGCCATCTCCCCCGGGGCAGGCATCCAAGGGCAGTACTTC. Residues: CAISPGAGIQGQYF.

The V call is TRBV7-9, the J call TRBJ2-1; 7 nucleotides agree with TRBD2. CDR1 is SEHNR and CDR2 is FQNEAQ in the germline V gene (reference sequence). V dropped 5 bases and J dropped 2; count of bases not matched to a gene: 15. CDR3 length: 18 amino acids. CDR3 sequence reads: CASSAAWGGGLAYNEQFF. CDR3 bases: TGTGCCAGCAGCGCAGCTTGGGGCGGGGGACTTGCCTACAATGAGCAGTTCTTC.

The genes are TRBV9 and TRBJ1-2; D uncertain. The CDR3 totals 15 residues. Trimming left V 0 bases short and J 8 bases short, with 17 bases between. CDR1 and CDR2 from the germline V gene are SGDLS and YYNGEE. As DNA, the CDR3 is TGTGCCAGCAGCGTAGTGCCTGCTCCTAACCAGGGCTACACCTTC. This sequence encodes CASSVVPAPNQGYTF.

The chain is built from TRBV25-1 and TRBJ1-2, with D perhaps matching TRBD1 (5 bases). Germline CDR1 MGHDK, CDR2 SYGVNS. The V gene lost 4 bases and the J gene lost 2 bases, with 11 bases spanning the gap. This CDR3 comprises 14 residues. In DNA, the CDR3 is TGTGCCAGCAGTGGGGGCCAGCAGAACTATGGCTACACCTTC. Its translation: CASSGGQQNYGYTF.

The chain couples TRBV12-3 or TRBV12-4 to TRBJ2-5, with TRBD1 matching over 8 bases. The CDR3 length is 14 residues. After removal of 7 bases from V and 5 bases from J, the junction contained 9 bases not matched to a gene. The CDR3 protein is CASNRQGTWETQYF. The CDR3 DNA is TGTGCCAGCAACCGACAGGGGACATGGGAGACCCAGTACTTC.

V usage is TRBV2 and J usage is TRBJ2-1, with a possible D match to TRBD2 (6 bases). The CDR3 length is 12 residues. Trimming stripped 8 bases from V and 4 bases from J, with 9 bases between. In germline, CDR1 is SNHLY, CDR2 FYNNEI. CDR3 in DNA: TGTGCCAGCCGACTAGAGTACAATGAGCAGTTCTTC. Amino acids: CASRLEYNEQFF.